The 2 T cell receptor beta chains listed next were all sequenced from one sample in a study of T cells in tuberculosis. The method was immunoSEQ multiplex PCR; TCRdb's version includes in-frame clones alone and lacks a portion of them. The table lists 29,000 or so clones, 92% of them singletons. Time point in this sample: new active TB diagnosis, blood taken before or within 7 days of starting treatment. The starting material was PBMCs, obtained at tuberculosis diagnosis. These receptors came from an adult with tuberculosis.

CDR3 coding DNA: TGTGCCAGCAGTGAAGGTATGGCGGGGCCCACAGATACGCAGTATTTT. As protein: CASSEGMAGPTDTQYF. This chain links TRBV25-1 with TRBJ2-3; perhaps TRBD2 as D (6 bases). The CDR3 contains 16 residues. CDR1 MGHDK and CDR2 SYGVNS come from the germline V gene. The V gene lost 2 bases and the J gene lost 2 bases, with 14 bases spanning the gap.

The chain is built from TRBV19 and TRBJ1-1; TRBD1 is a possible D gene (6 bases). This CDR3 comprises 16 residues. In germline, CDR1 is LNHDA, CDR2 SQIVND (reference sequence). V was trimmed by 4 bases and J by 1 base, leaving 16 bases between them. CDR3 bases: TGTGCCAGTAGTAAGGGGCCGGACAGACCGAACACTGAAGCTTTCTTT. Protein sequence: CASSKGPDRPNTEAFF.